This record looks at one T cell receptor beta chain sequence and its context. Other autoimmune disease, uncontrolled infection, pregnancy and lactation led to exclusion. Each diagnosis was determined on the basis of clinical symptoms, serum thyroxine, TRAb, thyroid ultrasound and orbital computed tomography. RNA transcripts provided the template for amplifying TCR beta CDR3 regions. Investigators did first-round RT-PCR with HTBI primers, then second-round multiplex PCR. One entry per CDR3 protein results from TCRdb running MiXCR on the multiplex PCR reads. This sample carries about 700,000 distinct CDR3 sequences, around 40% of them seen once, and the ten largest clones take approximately 43%. This sample is drawn from a study of Graves' ophthalmopathy and Graves' hyperthyroidism. Study details: Peripheral blood sampling preceded any treatment and occurred at initial diagnosis.

This CDR3 has 11 residues. The germline gives CDR1 SQVTM, CDR2 ANQGSEA. V lost 4 bases and J 12 bases, leaving 15 bases between the germline ends. The rearrangement links TRBV29-1 to TRBJ1-2, with D possibly being TRBD1 (5 bases). Sequencing was carried out using peripheral blood. The clonotype comes from an adult man with Graves' ophthalmopathy. The CDR3 region is CSVVKGLADTF. The CDR3 DNA reads as TGCAGCGTTGTCAAGGGACTAGCGGACACCTTC.